These 3 T cell receptor beta chains came from one sample sequenced in a study of shared clonotypes between healthy human individuals. Assay used: immunoSEQ multiplex PCR; TCRdb lists only in-frame clones, some missing. The sample contains under 600,000 clones, around 96% of which appear only once. Sequenced: naive CD4+ T cells sorted from blood. Subset specified: CD45RA+ positively selected. All receptors derive from a woman aged 30 to 39 in good health.

J is TRBJ2-3 and V is TRBV10-2; 7 nucleotides align to TRBD2. CDR3 length: 14 amino acids. Unmatched junction bases numbered 12, after V lost 9 bases and J lost 6 bases. The germline CDR1 and CDR2 sequences are WSHSY and SAAADI. This CDR3 is CASTREVHSDTQYF. DNA of the CDR3: TGCGCCAGTACCCGGGAGGTGCACTCCGATACGCAGTATTTT.

V and J are TRBV27 and TRBJ1-1, with D tentatively TRBD1 (6 bases). Germline V gene sequence: CDR1 MNHEY, CDR2 SMNVEV (reference sequence). The CDR3 spans 13 residues. The V gene lost 10 bases and the J gene lost 0 bases, with 12 bases spanning the gap. DNA of the CDR3: TGTGCCACCCTTGACAGGATGAACACTGAAGCTTTCTTT. It codes for CATLDRMNTEAFF.

The chain carries TRBV18 and TRBJ2-1, with D possibly TRBD2 on 5 matching bases. This CDR3 is 15 amino acids long. Deletions cut 1 base from V and 7 bases from J, with 14 bases between. The germline V gene encodes CDR1 KGHSH and CDR2 LQKENI. In DNA, the CDR3 is TGTGCCAGCTCACCACTAGGTAGCGACACGAATGAGCAGTTCTTC. Amino acid sequence: CASSPLGSDTNEQFF.